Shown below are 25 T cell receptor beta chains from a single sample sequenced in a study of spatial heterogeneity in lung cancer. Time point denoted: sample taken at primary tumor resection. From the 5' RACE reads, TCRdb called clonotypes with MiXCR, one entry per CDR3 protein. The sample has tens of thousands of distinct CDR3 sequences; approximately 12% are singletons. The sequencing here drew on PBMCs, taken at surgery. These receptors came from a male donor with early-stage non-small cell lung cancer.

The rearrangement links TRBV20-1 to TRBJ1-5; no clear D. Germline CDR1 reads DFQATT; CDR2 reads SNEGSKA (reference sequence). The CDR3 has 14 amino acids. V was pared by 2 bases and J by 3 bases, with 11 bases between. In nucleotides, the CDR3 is TGCAGTGCTAGATCCGGGCTCCTCAATCAGCCCCAGCATTTT. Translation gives CSARSGLLNQPQHF.

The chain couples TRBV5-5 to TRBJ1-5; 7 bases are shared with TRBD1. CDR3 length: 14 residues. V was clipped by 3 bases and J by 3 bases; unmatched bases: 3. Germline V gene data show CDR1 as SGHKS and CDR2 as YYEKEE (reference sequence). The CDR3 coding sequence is TGTGCCAGCAGCTCCGGACAGGACAATCAGCCCCAGCATTTT. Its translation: CASSSGQDNQPQHF.

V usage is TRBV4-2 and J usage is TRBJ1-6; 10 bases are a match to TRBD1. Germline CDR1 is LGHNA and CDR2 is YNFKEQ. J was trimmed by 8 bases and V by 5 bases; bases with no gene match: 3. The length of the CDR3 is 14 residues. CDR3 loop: CASSIGTGDSPLHF. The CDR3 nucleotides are TGTGCCAGCAGCATAGGGACAGGGGATTCACCCCTCCACTTT.

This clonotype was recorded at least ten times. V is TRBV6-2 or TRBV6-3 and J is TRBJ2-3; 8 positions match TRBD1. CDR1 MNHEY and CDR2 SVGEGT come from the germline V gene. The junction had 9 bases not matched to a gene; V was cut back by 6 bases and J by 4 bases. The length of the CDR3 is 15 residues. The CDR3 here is CASSSDRGKADTQYF. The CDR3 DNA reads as TGTGCCAGCAGCTCCGACAGGGGTAAGGCAGATACGCAGTATTTT.

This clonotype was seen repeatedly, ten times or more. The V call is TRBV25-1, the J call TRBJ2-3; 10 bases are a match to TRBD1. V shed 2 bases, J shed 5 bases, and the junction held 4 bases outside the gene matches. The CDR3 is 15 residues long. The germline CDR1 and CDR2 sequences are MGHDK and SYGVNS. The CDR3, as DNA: TGTGCCAGCAGTGAAATGGGACAGGGGAGAGATACGCAGTATTTT. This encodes CASSEMGQGRDTQYF.

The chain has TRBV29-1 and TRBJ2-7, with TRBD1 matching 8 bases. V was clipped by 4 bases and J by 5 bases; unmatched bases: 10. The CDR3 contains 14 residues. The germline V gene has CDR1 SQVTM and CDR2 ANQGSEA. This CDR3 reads CSVGSLQGVHEQYF. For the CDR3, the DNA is TGCAGCGTTGGTTCCTTACAGGGGGTCCACGAGCAGTACTTC.

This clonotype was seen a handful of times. This CDR3 is CASSPSWGLNTEAFF. CDR3 sequence (DNA): TGTGCCAGCAGCCCAAGCTGGGGCTTGAACACTGAAGCTTTCTTT. The V gene is TRBV14, the J gene TRBJ1-1, with D tentatively TRBD1 (5 bases). Trimming shortened V by 4 bases and J by 0 bases, and 12 bases separated the two germline ends. Germline V CDR1 and CDR2: SGHDN, FVKESK. The CDR3 loop spans 15 amino acids.

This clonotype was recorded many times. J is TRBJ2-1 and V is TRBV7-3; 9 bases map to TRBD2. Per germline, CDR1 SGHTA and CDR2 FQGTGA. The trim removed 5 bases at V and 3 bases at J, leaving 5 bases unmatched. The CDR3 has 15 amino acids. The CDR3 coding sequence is TGTGCCAGCAGCATCCTAGCGGGGAGCTACAATGAGCAGTTCTTC. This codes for CASSILAGSYNEQFF.

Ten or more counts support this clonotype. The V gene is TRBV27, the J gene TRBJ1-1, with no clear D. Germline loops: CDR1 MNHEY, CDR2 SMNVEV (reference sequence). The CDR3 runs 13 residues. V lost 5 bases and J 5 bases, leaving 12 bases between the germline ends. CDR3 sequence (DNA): TGTGCCAGCAGTGCCCCCCGACAAACTGAAGCTTTCTTT. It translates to CASSAPRQTEAFF.

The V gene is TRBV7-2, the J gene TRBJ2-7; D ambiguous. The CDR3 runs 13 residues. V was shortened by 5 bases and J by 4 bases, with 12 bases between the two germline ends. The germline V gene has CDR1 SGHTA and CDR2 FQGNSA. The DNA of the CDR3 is TGTGCCAGCAGCCCGACACCCGGTTACGAGCAGTACTTC. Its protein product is CASSPTPGYEQYF.

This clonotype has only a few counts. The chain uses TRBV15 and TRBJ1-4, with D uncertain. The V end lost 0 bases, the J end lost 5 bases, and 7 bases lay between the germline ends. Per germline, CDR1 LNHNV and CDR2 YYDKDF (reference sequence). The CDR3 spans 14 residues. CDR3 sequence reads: CATSRDLGNEKLFF. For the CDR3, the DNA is TGTGCCACCAGCAGAGATCTCGGGAATGAAAAACTGTTTTTT.

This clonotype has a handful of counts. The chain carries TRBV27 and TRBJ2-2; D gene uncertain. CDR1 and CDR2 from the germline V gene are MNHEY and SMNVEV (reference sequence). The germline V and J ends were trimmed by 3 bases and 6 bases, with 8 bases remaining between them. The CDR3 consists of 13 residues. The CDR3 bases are TGTGCCAGCAGTTTGGTGCGATCCGGGGAGCTGTTTTTT. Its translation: CASSLVRSGELFF.

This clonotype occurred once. CDR3 protein: CASRTGEVRGEQYF. CDR3 nucleotide sequence: TGTGCCAGCAGGACGGGAGAGGTACGCGGCGAGCAGTACTTC. This chain links TRBV6-2 or TRBV6-3 with TRBJ2-7; TRBD2 is a possible D gene (6 bases). Germline assignment: CDR1 MNHEY and CDR2 SVGEGT. This CDR3 contains 14 residues. Deletions cut 6 bases from V and 6 bases from J, with 18 bases between.

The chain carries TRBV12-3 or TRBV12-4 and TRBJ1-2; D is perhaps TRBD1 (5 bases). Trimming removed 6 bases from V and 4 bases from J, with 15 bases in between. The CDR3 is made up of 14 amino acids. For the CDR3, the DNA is TGTGCCAGCAGCTCCGGGACTGACGTCTATGGCTACACCTTC. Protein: CASSSGTDVYGYTF.

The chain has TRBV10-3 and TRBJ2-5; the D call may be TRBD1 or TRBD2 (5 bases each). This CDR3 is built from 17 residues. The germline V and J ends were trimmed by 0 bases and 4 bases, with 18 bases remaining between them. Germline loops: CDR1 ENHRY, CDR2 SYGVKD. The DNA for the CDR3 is TGTGCCATCAGTGAGTCGGAGGACATCGCCCCGCGAGAGACCCAGTACTTC. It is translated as CAISESEDIAPRETQYF.

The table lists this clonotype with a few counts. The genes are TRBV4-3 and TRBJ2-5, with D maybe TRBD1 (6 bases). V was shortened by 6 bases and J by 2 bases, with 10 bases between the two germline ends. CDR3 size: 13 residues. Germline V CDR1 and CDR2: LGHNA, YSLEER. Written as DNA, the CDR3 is TGCGCCAGCAGTCCCGGACAGCAAGAGACCCAGTACTTC. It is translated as CASSPGQQETQYF.

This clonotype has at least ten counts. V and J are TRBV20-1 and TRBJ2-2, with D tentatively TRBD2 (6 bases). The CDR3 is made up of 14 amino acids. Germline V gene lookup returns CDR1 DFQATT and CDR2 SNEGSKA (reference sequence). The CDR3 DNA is TGCAGCTCCCGTGGTAGCGGTAGCACCGGGGAGCTGTTTTTT. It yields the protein CSSRGSGSTGELFF.

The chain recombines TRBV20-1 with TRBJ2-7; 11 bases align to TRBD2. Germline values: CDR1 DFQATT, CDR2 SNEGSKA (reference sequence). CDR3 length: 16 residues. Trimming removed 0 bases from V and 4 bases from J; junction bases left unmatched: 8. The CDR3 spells CSARDPASGGRYEQYF. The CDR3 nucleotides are TGCAGTGCTAGAGATCCCGCTAGCGGGGGGCGATACGAGCAGTACTTC.

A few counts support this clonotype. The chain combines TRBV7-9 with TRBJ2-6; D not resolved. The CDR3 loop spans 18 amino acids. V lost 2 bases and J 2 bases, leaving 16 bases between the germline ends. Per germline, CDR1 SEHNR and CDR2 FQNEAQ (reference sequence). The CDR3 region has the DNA TGTGCCAGCAGCTTAATCGTGCGAAGCAGGCCTGGGGCCAACGTCCTGACTTTC. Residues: CASSLIVRSRPGANVLTF. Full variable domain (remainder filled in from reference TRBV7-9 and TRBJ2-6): DTGVSQNPRHKITKRGQNVTFRCDPISEHNRLYWYRQTLGQGPEFLTYFQNEAQLEKSRLLSDRFSAERPKGSFSTLEIQRTEQGDSAMYLCASSLIVRSRPGANVLTFGAGSRLTVL.

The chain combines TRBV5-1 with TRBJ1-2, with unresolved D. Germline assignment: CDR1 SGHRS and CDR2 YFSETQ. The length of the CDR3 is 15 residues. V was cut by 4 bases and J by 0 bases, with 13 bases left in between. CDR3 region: CASSPSTEPNYGYTF. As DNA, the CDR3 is TGCGCCAGCAGCCCCTCGACGGAACCTAACTATGGCTACACCTTC. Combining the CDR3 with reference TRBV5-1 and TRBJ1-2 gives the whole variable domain KAGVTQTPRYLIKTRGQQVTLSCSPISGHRSVSWYQQTPGQGLQFLFEYFSETQRNKGNFPGRFSGRQFSNSRSEMNVSTLELGDSALYLCASSPSTEPNYGYTFGSGTRLTVV.

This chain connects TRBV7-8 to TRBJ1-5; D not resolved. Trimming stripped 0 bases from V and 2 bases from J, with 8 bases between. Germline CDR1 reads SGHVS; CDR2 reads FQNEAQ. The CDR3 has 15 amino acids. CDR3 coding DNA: TGTGCCAGCAGCTTAGCAGGGTTGGGCAATCAGCCCCAGCATTTT. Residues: CASSLAGLGNQPQHF.

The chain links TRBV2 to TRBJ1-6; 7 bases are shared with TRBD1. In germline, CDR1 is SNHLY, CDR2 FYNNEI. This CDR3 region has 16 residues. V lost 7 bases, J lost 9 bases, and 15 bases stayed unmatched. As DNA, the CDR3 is TGTGCCAGCACTACACAAAAGGGGGCGGTGGCTTCACCCCTCCACTTT. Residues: CASTTQKGAVASPLHF.

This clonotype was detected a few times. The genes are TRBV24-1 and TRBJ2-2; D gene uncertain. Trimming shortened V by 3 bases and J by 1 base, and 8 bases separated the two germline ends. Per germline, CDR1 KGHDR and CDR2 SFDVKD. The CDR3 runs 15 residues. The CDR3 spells CATSDITENTGELFF. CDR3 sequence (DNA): TGTGCCACCAGTGATATCACAGAGAACACCGGGGAGCTGTTTTTT.

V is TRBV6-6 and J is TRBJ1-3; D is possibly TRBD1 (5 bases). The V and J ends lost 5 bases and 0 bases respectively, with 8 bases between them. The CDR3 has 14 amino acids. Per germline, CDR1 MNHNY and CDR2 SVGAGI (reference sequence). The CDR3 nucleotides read TGTGCCAGCAGTCGCGGGACCTCTGGAAACACCATATATTTT. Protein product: CASSRGTSGNTIYF.

The CDR3 loop is CASSLASQGLHLDTQYF. CDR3 nucleotides: TGTGCCAGCAGCTTAGCGTCCCAGGGCCTCCATTTGGATACGCAGTATTTT. The rearrangement joins TRBV7-9 to TRBJ2-3; possible D gene TRBD1, 5 bases. Trimming took 0 bases from V and 6 from J, leaving 19 bases between them. CDR1 is SEHNR and CDR2 is FQNEAQ in the germline V gene (reference sequence). CDR3 size: 17 residues.